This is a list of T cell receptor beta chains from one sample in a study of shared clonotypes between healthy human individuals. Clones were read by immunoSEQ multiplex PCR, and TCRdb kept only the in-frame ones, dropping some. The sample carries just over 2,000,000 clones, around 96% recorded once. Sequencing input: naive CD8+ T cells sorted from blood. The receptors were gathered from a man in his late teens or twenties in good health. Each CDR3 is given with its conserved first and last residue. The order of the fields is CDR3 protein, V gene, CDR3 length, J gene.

cdr3_aa: CASSPGRAVSYEQYF
v_call: TRBV6-6
cdr3_length: 15
j_call: TRBJ2-7

cdr3_aa: CASSQEGQGAQGTQYF
v_call: TRBV4-1
cdr3_length: 16
j_call: TRBJ2-3

cdr3_aa: CASSQSWAVTDTQYF
v_call: TRBV4-3
cdr3_length: 15
j_call: TRBJ2-3

cdr3_aa: CASSYGGGNEQFF
v_call: TRBV6-5
cdr3_length: 13
j_call: TRBJ2-1

cdr3_aa: CAWSLAGGTDTQYF
v_call: TRBV30
cdr3_length: 14
j_call: TRBJ2-3

cdr3_aa: CASSLRQGGTDTQYF
v_call: TRBV7-8
cdr3_length: 15
j_call: TRBJ2-3

cdr3_aa: CASSKRGGTLDGYTF
v_call: TRBV21-1
cdr3_length: 15
j_call: TRBJ1-2

cdr3_aa: CASSIVGMADTQYF
v_call: TRBV19
cdr3_length: 14
j_call: TRBJ2-3

cdr3_aa: CAISDPMMRGSTDTQYF
v_call: TRBV10-3
cdr3_length: 17
j_call: TRBJ2-3

cdr3_aa: CASRGQVNTGELFF
v_call: TRBV4-1
cdr3_length: 14
j_call: TRBJ2-2

cdr3_aa: CASSLLATSTDTQYF
v_call: TRBV27
cdr3_length: 15
j_call: TRBJ2-3

cdr3_aa: CASSQDSGTGYEKLFF
v_call: TRBV4-1
cdr3_length: 16
j_call: TRBJ1-4

cdr3_aa: CASSLFLSQETQYF
v_call: TRBV5-1
cdr3_length: 14
j_call: TRBJ2-5

cdr3_aa: CASSFNSGEQYF
v_call: TRBV11-3
cdr3_length: 12
j_call: TRBJ2-7

cdr3_aa: CASKWDSENTEAFF
v_call: TRBV19
cdr3_length: 14
j_call: TRBJ1-1

cdr3_aa: CASSDKWTGWQETQYF
v_call: TRBV6-4
cdr3_length: 16
j_call: TRBJ2-5

cdr3_aa: CASSLVGLGPPYEQYF
v_call: TRBV7-9
cdr3_length: 16
j_call: TRBJ2-7

cdr3_aa: CASSEGVGAGDQETQYF
v_call: TRBV6-1
cdr3_length: 17
j_call: TRBJ2-5

cdr3_aa: CASGLANRGQGETQYF
v_call: TRBV12-5
cdr3_length: 16
j_call: TRBJ2-5

cdr3_aa: CARADSGQATGTAYNEQFF
v_call: TRBV2
cdr3_length: 19
j_call: TRBJ2-1

cdr3_aa: CASSASMSYEQYF
v_call: TRBV5-4
cdr3_length: 13
j_call: TRBJ2-7

cdr3_aa: CATTGPRTEGETQYF
v_call: TRBV6-6
cdr3_length: 15
j_call: TRBJ2-5

cdr3_aa: CASSIGGEQYF
v_call: TRBV7-9
cdr3_length: 11
j_call: TRBJ2-3

cdr3_aa: CADRGVAGGLATYNEQFF
v_call: TRBV2
cdr3_length: 18
j_call: TRBJ2-1

cdr3_aa: CASSLGIAGETQYF
v_call: TRBV13
cdr3_length: 14
j_call: TRBJ2-5

cdr3_aa: CAWSAIAGADYEQYF
v_call: TRBV30
cdr3_length: 15
j_call: TRBJ2-7